Below are 10 T cell receptor beta chains sequenced from a single sample in a study of yellow fever vaccine responses in identical twins. MiXCR was run by TCRdb on the RT-PCR reads, yielding one entry per CDR3 protein. The sample records some 14,000 distinct CDR3 sequences, roughly 80% being singletons. The sequences come from T cells from blood (PBMCs), unsorted or a sorted subset (not recorded which), collected before or after yellow fever vaccination (not recorded which). The source of these receptors is a young woman who received the yellow fever vaccine.

This clonotype has just a few counts. The rearrangement links TRBV19 to TRBJ2-7; the match to TRBD2 covers 8 bases. CDR1 is LNHDA and CDR2 is SQIVND in the germline V gene (reference sequence). V lost 5 bases, J lost 4 bases, and 10 bases stayed unmatched. The CDR3 contains 15 residues. For the CDR3, the DNA is TGTGCCAGTAGTCCCCGCGGGGGGCTATTTTACGAGCAGTACTTC. Its translation: CASSPRGGLFYEQYF.

The rearrangement uses TRBV6-5 and TRBJ1-6; D not resolved. There are 15 residues in the CDR3. Between the trimmed V and J ends, which lost 4 bases and 7 bases, there was a span of 14 bases. Looked up from germline, CDR1 is MNHEY and CDR2 is SVGAGI. CDR3 in amino acids: CASSSQASRNSPLHF. In nucleotides, the CDR3 is TGTGCCAGCAGTTCCCAGGCAAGCCGCAATTCACCCCTCCACTTT.

This chain uses TRBV7-9 with TRBJ2-7; the D gene is possibly TRBD1 (5 bases). Germline CDR1 SEHNR, CDR2 FQNEAQ (reference sequence). The CDR3 contains 15 residues. V dropped 1 base and J dropped 6 bases, with 16 bases sitting between them. The CDR3 protein is CASSLVLGRVTEQYV. The CDR3 nucleotides read TGTGCCAGCAGCTTAGTTCTGGGCAGGGTAACCGAGCAGTACGTC.

This chain links TRBV3-1 with TRBJ1-6; no clear D. V lost 1 base and J 0 bases, leaving 4 bases between the germline ends. Germline CDR1 reads LGHDT; CDR2 reads YNNKEL (reference sequence). The CDR3 has 15 residues. In DNA, the CDR3 is TGTGCCAGCAGCCAAGGGAGCTCCTATAATTCACCCCTCCACTTT. It yields the protein CASSQGSSYNSPLHF.

This clonotype was observed a handful of times. J is TRBJ2-1 and V is TRBV19, with 11 bases identical to TRBD2. Trimming at V came to 3 bases and at J to 5 bases, leaving 9 bases not matched to a gene. The CDR3 is 17 residues long. Germline CDR1 is LNHDA and CDR2 is SQIVND (reference sequence). CDR3: CASSIALAGAGHNEQFF. The CDR3, as DNA: TGTGCCAGTAGTATTGCACTAGCGGGAGCGGGGCACAATGAGCAGTTCTTC.

The V gene is TRBV19, the J gene TRBJ1-1, with 9 positions matching TRBD1. Trimming removed 6 bases from V and 2 bases from J; junction bases left unmatched: 4. Germline CDR1 is LNHDA and CDR2 is SQIVND (reference sequence). The CDR3 sequence is 14 residues long. CDR3 DNA sequence: TGTGCCAGTAGGAGGACAGGGGACAACACTGAAGCTTTCTTT. It codes for CASRRTGDNTEAFF.

This clonotype was seen just once. J is TRBJ2-5 and V is TRBV29-1; no reliable D call. Germline CDR1 and CDR2: SQVTM and ANQGSEA. Trimming took 4 bases from V and 1 from J, leaving 10 bases between them. The CDR3 is 13 amino acids. The CDR3 sequence is CSVGAVAQETQYF. In nucleotides, the CDR3 is TGCAGCGTTGGTGCGGTAGCCCAAGAGACCCAGTACTTC.

The chain is built from TRBV10-2 and TRBJ1-1, with a possible D match to TRBD1 (5 bases). V was pared by 5 bases and J by 5 bases, with 21 bases between. The CDR3 spans 16 residues. Germline CDR1 is WSHSY and CDR2 is SAAADI. The CDR3 spells CASSMDYSRRGTEAFF. In nucleotides, the CDR3 is TGCGCCAGCAGTATGGATTACAGCCGGAGGGGAACTGAAGCTTTCTTT.

This chain links TRBV10-1 with TRBJ2-7; unclear D gene. CDR3 length: 13 residues. Trimming left V 6 bases short and J 3 bases short, with 12 bases between. CDR1 WNHNN and CDR2 SYGVQD come from the germline V gene (reference sequence). CDR3 sequence (DNA): TGCGCCAGCAGCTACCCAAACTGCTACGAGCAGTACTTC. The encoded protein is CASSYPNCYEQYF.

J is TRBJ2-2 and V is TRBV4-1; no clear D. This CDR3 comprises 13 residues. The V end was cut by 0 bases, the J end by 6 bases, with 5 bases between. Germline assignment: CDR1 MGHRA and CDR2 YSYEKL. The CDR3 nucleotides are TGCGCCAGCAGCCAAGATGCCCCCGGGGAGCTGTTTTTT. Encoded protein: CASSQDAPGELFF.